This T cell receptor (beta chain) is drawn from a study of shared clonotypes between healthy human individuals. Study-level information: A few men and a couple of women, aged 18 to 49, were donors.

A note on this clone: Its antigen is currently unknown.

V was pared by 5 bases and J by 0 bases, with 8 bases between. The CDR3 spans 14 residues. Germline V gene data show CDR1 as SGHAT and CDR2 as FQDESV (reference sequence). Study observations and caveats: The expectation was that sequencing depth would affect clonotype sharing among donors.

Deep was the level used in running the assay. The authors split each subset's genomic DNA evenly across several immunoSEQ plates. Some clones are missing from TCRdb's copy, which holds only in-frame ones; the method was immunoSEQ multiplex PCR. The sample contains roughly 490,000 clones, 79% of which appear only once. This receptor was identified in a woman aged 40 to 55 in good health. Some clones in this sample may be carry-over from other donors' samples. Material for sequencing was PBMCs. The chain links TRBV11-1 to TRBJ1-3; a possible D gene is TRBD1 (5 bases). This chain's CDR3 is CASSRGVSGNTIYF. The CDR3 nucleotides are TGTGCCAGCAGCCGAGGGGTCTCTGGAAACACCATATATTTT. The whole variable domain, filled in from reference TRBV11-1 and TRBJ1-3, reads EAEVAQSPRYKITEKSQAVAFWCDPISGHATLYWYRQILGQGPELLVQFQDESVVDDSQLPKDRFSAERLKGVDSTLKIQPAELGDSAMYLCASSRGVSGNTIYFGEGSWLTVV.